What follows is one T cell receptor (beta chain) and its context. The antigen is undetermined. These data belong to a study of cytomegalovirus exposure and HLA in healthy donors. Study summary: Of the donors genotyped, several hundred in all, 65% to 90% fell in the Caucasian-associated ancestry cluster. General observations from the study: TCR beta sequences reportedly predicted most subjects' HLA-A and HLA-B alleles accurately. As confirmed in vitro, three CMV-associated chains were specific for CMV antigens.

The CDR3 covers 14 residues. V was clipped by 2 bases and J by 7 bases; unmatched bases: 8. The V gene's germline CDR1 is SGHNT and CDR2 YYREEE (reference sequence). The PCR made use of 60 Vbeta and 13 Jbeta primers. The authors' processing: Among the unique TCR beta chains that a later analysis counted, around 82 million in all, roughly 10 million were shared. Generated by immunoSEQ multiplex PCR, the TCRdb table keeps only in-frame clones and is missing some. V, J and clone size are those of that table, while D and trimming were read from the DNA. The data hold some 170,000 clones, with about four fifths observed a single time.

The sample taken for sequencing was PBMCs. This receptor was obtained from a woman aged 18-30 years in good health and CMV-seropositive. The rearrangement uses TRBV5-4 and TRBJ1-2; 7 bases match TRBD1. The CDR3, as DNA: TGTGCCAGCAGCTTCCCAATGGGACAGAGTGGCTACACCTTC. Translation: CASSFPMGQSGYTF.